Following are 7 T cell receptor beta chains from one sample sequenced in a study of neurological immune-mediated disorders. TCRdb fed the 5' RACE reads into MiXCR, producing one record per CDR3 protein. Of tens of thousands of distinct CDR3 sequences listed, approximately 9.2% were seen once; the top ten hold 1.5% to 2%. The time point is: longitudinal time-point 3. Sequencing was performed on PBMCs. The receptors stem from a middle-aged woman in good health.

V and J are TRBV18 and TRBJ2-5, with 8 bases aligning to TRBD1. The CDR3 sequence is 14 residues long. Germline V gene data show CDR1 as KGHSH and CDR2 as LQKENI. J lost 5 bases, V lost 4 bases, and 6 bases had no gene match. DNA for the CDR3: TGTGCCAGCTCACAGGACAGGGCTTCGGAGACCCAGTACTTC. Protein product: CASSQDRASETQYF. The full variable domain, completed using reference TRBV18 and TRBJ2-5, is NAGVMQNPRHLVRRRGQEARLRCSPMKGHSHVYWYRQLPEEGLKFMVYLQKENIIDESGMPKERFSAEFPKEGPSILRIQQVVRGDSAAYFCASSQDRASETQYFGPGTRLLVL.

The table lists this clonotype with many counts. The rearrangement joins TRBV5-1 to TRBJ2-2, with TRBD2 matching 11 bases. Germline CDR1 is SGHRS and CDR2 is YFSETQ. Trimming took 4 bases from V and 1 from J; bases not matched to a gene: 3. The CDR3 has 16 amino acids. The CDR3 sequence is CASSPGLAVNTGELFF. The CDR3 DNA sequence: TGCGCCAGCAGCCCGGGACTAGCGGTGAACACCGGGGAGCTGTTTTTT.

This clonotype was recorded at least ten times. This chain uses TRBV6-6 with TRBJ1-1, with 10 bases that match TRBD1. The CDR3 loop spans 13 amino acids. J was trimmed by 7 bases and V by 6 bases; bases with no gene match: 5. Germline V gene lookup returns CDR1 MNHNY and CDR2 SVGAGI (reference sequence). CDR3 in DNA: TGTGCCAGCAGCCTGACAGGGGGCGGTGAAGCTTTCTTT. Protein product: CASSLTGGGEAFF.

This clonotype was seen at least ten times. V and J are TRBV6-1 and TRBJ2-2; 9 bases match TRBD2. The length of the CDR3 is 16 residues. The junction had 6 bases not matched to a gene; V was cut back by 3 bases and J by 4 bases. Germline loops: CDR1 MNHNS, CDR2 SASEGT. The CDR3 region has the DNA TGTGCCAGCAGTGACCCCAGCGGGAGGACCACCGGGGAGCTGTTTTTT. Its protein is CASSDPSGRTTGELFF.

There are many counts of this clonotype. The chain employs TRBV11-2 and TRBJ2-3; weak D call: TRBD2 (6 bases). Looked up from germline, CDR1 is SGHAT and CDR2 is FQNNGV. This CDR3 region has 15 residues. V was pared by 0 bases and J by 4 bases, with 11 bases between. CDR3 amino acids: CASSLDSGEPDTQYF. CDR3 DNA sequence: TGTGCCAGCAGCTTAGACTCGGGGGAACCAGATACGCAGTATTTT.

This clonotype was recorded at least ten times. The V call is TRBV12-3 or TRBV12-4, the J call TRBJ1-2, with D hard to call. Trimming took off 3 bases at V and 7 bases at J, with 12 bases between the two ends. This CDR3 has 13 residues. The CDR3 protein is CASSLVAGSGYTF. In DNA, the CDR3 is TGTGCCAGCAGTTTGGTGGCCGGGTCTGGCTACACCTTC.

In this sample, this clonotype turned up many times. The chain carries TRBV14 and TRBJ2-1; 10 positions match TRBD2. V shed 4 bases, J shed 3 bases, and the junction held 6 bases outside the gene matches. CDR3 length: 16 residues. CDR1 is SGHDN, CDR2 FVKESK, per germline. The CDR3 sequence: CASSRAGGPYYNEQFF. CDR3 DNA sequence: TGTGCCAGCAGCCGAGCGGGAGGGCCGTACTACAATGAGCAGTTCTTC. The full variable domain, rest sourced from reference TRBV14 and TRBJ2-1, is EAGVTQFPSHSVIEKGQTVTLRCDPISGHDNLYWYRRVMGKEIKFLLHFVKESKQDESGMPNNRFLAERTGGTYSTLKVQPAELEDSGVYFCASSRAGGPYYNEQFFGPGTRLTVL.